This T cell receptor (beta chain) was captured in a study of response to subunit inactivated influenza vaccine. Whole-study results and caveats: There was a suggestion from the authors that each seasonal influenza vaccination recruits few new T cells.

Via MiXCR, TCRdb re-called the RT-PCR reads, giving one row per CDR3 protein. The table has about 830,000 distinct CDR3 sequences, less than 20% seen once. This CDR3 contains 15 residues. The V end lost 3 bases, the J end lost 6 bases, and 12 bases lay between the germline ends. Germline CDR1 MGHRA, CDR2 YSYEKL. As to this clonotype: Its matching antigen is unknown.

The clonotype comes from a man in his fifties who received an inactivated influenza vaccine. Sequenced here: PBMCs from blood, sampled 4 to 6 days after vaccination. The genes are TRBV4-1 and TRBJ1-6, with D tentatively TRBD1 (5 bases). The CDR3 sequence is CASSQFREANSPLHF. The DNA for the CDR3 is TGCGCCAGCAGCCAGTTCAGGGAGGCTAATTCACCCCTCCACTTT.